What follows describes a single T cell receptor (beta chain). The antigen this receptor binds is unknown. Base qualities are not provided; no much larger clone lies one nucleotide away. Library preparation used the immunoSEQ multiplex PCR assay. A mixture of 60 forward primers for TCR Vbeta segments and 13 reverse primers for TCR Jbeta segments was used in the multiplex PCR. The CDR3 region of rearranged TCR beta genes was amplified from genomic DNA with a multiplex PCR assay. On the Illumina HiSeq System, the amplified TCR beta libraries were sequenced as 87-base-pair reads. As for how the authors treated the data: A later analysis counted some 80 million unique TCR beta chains across the 666 repertoires, and some 12 million of these chains were shared by at least two donors. A nearest-neighbor algorithm error-corrected the raw reads and collapsed the reads into unique sequences, merging closely related sequences to remove PCR and sequencing errors. To assign V, D and J gene segments, CDR3 sequences were aligned to IMGT reference sequences. For a sequence to be retained, a match of at least six nucleotides was required to both a V gene segment and a J gene segment. A rearrangement counted as productive if the CDR3 had no stop codons and remained in frame with V and J, and every other rearrangement counted as non-productive. Following IMGT convention, CDR3 was defined as the stretch from the second conserved V-encoded cysteine up to the conserved J-encoded phenylalanine. The earlier analysis of some 550 of the donors excluded any sequence lacking an unambiguous match to a single V gene segment. An earlier analysis of several hundred of the donors called V segments functional above 56.7% productive rearrangements and segregating when the between-donor standard deviation exceeded 5%. A statistical classification framework was developed to diagnose cytomegalovirus status using the catalog of TCR beta chain sequences. A later analysis assigned V and J genes by comparing TCR nucleotide sequences with IMGT/GENE-DB human TR gene sequences. Using the TCRdist pipeline, a later analysis assigned CDR3 sequences along with most-parsimonious VDJ recombination scenarios. In a later analysis, each TCR beta chain was defined by its CDR3 amino acid sequence together with its V-gene family, and reads without a unique V-gene family were excluded. In a later analysis, 450 to 600 highly shared, low-generation-probability nucleotide sequences were removed to address suspected cross-contamination and a sequencing artifact. In a later analysis, a clonal expansion index was calculated for each public chain from normalized within-repertoire ranks of inferred template counts. Generation probabilities in a later analysis came from a VDJ recombination model fitted to out-of-frame rearrangements, and those results were checked against IGoR. In a later analysis, hypergeometric tests were used to score TCR-TCR, TCR-HLA and TCR-CMV co-occurrence, with a repertoire-size bias correction applied to TCR pairs. False discovery rates were estimated in a later analysis by permuting HLA or CMV assignments 20 times. In a later analysis, co-occurring TCRs were grouped using DBSCAN, with TCRdist sequence similarity added in when clustering inside HLA-allele-positive subsets. Co-occurrence clustering excluded repertoires with fewer than 30,000 or more than 120,000 public chains, plus five with anomalous nucleotide sharing. The table comes from immuneACCESS by way of TCRdb, which keeps in-frame sequences with V and J called. Part of the clones is missing from these tables; in studies checked, under half for an unresolved V gene and the rest for unknown reasons. For V, J and clone size, that table is used; D and trimming come from the DNA. This sample lists around 86,000 clones; about three quarters were detected once. The ten largest clones represent 5.5% to 7.5% of the sample.

Relative to germline, V is 1 base shorter and J is 4 bases shorter, with 13 bases between their ends. The CDR3 measures 15 amino acids from cysteine to phenylalanine. Here the CDR3 DNA is all that survives: 45 bases in frame from base 1. The germline V gene sets CDR1 to SGHTA and CDR2 to FQGNSA. The data derive from a study of cytomegalovirus exposure and HLA in healthy donors (dated by TCRdb to the late 2010s). In terms of the full investigation: An earlier analysis of roughly 610 of the donors reported 276 Gb of sequence data and 117 million unique TCR beta sequences obtained from about 170 million T cells. About 300 gigabases of sequencing data and around 88 million unique TCR sequences made up an early release that covered approximately 700 HLA-typed donors. Of the roughly 400 genotyped donors, about 80% fell in the genetic ancestry cluster associated with self-reported Caucasian donors. The study was designed to test whether signatures of past pathogen exposure could be identified by cataloging public T cell receptors. Using immunosequencing, the study profiled T cell repertoires from 666 subjects and related those repertoires to cytomegalovirus serostatus. Besides the first cohort of 666 subjects, a separate validation cohort made up of roughly 120 different subjects was used. To predict cytomegalovirus infection status, the study brought together high-throughput TCR immunosequencing, statistical association of individual TCRs with disease status, and machine learning. In a later analysis, previously published TCR beta repertoires from roughly 710 donors were re-analyzed and high-resolution HLA genotyping was added so that TCR occurrence patterns could be studied. Rather than drawing on any new phenotypic data, the later analysis identified candidate immune exposures from TCR beta sequences and the way those sequences occurred across donors. To decide whether each TCR beta V gene segment behaved as functional or pseudogenic, an earlier analysis of some 580 of the donors relied on high-throughput TCR beta sequencing. Alongside the repertoire data, information on donor age, sex, ethnicity and CMV serostatus was compiled. Genome-wide SNP genotypes for about three fifths of the roughly 670 donors were used in a later genetic analysis, which treated that subset as a discovery cohort. All discovery cohort repertoires had been generated on a single sequencing platform. Class I and class II HLA loci were covered by the typing at four-digit resolution. Typing coverage varied by locus: about 620-640 donors for A, B, C, DRB1 and DQB1; roughly 500 for DQA1; approximately 610 for DPA1; around 490 for DPB1. Because of strong linkage in the cohort, four to six DR-DQ haplotypes were treated as single units for association and clustering. Among roughly 370 genotyped donors of the cohort, an average of around 240,000 unique TCR beta nucleotide sequences were sequenced per donor, around 20% of them non-productive.

The paper as a whole reports these results and caveats: Most TCR sequences were observed very rarely across donors, whereas some public TCRs were present in many individuals. In this cohort, only TCR beta chains were sequenced, and detectable features were limited by the absence of alpha or paired-chain data. In a later genetic analysis, fewer N-insertions in productive TCRs were reported among donors in an Asian-associated ancestry cluster than the roughly 700-donor mean. CMV serostatus was the only immune exposure information available for the cohort. A group of highly shared sequence variants was considered likely to be a technical artifact of the sequencing pipeline. A further reported finding was that TCR beta sequences accurately predicted the HLA-A and HLA-B alleles for most subjects in the first cohort. In a later analysis, most CMV-associated TCR beta chains were found to appear HLA-restricted, with HLA associations seemingly driven largely by CMV exposure. A few of the identified cytomegalovirus-associated TCR beta chains were confirmed in vitro to be specific for cytomegalovirus antigens. Because HLA typing was unavailable for some donors at each locus, only the typed subset was used in association tests. The authors suggested that the approach could potentially be extended to other disease states and immunological phenotypes. In a later analysis, several top co-occurrence clusters were reported to appear linked to parvovirus B19, influenza, CMV and Epstein-Barr virus. V-gene and J-gene trimming of TCR beta chains was associated with a missense DCLRE1C variant in a later genetic analysis, and the association was replicated in an independent cohort. In the study, approximately 160 TCR beta chains were listed as associated with cytomegalovirus. Specific HLA alleles were associated with more than 15,000 TCR beta sequences at a false discovery rate of 0.05 in a later analysis. An earlier analysis of roughly 570 of the donors showed that most TCR beta V segments appeared in productive rearrangements either about 90% or about 30% of the time, which broadly matched IMGT annotations. In a later analysis, TCR association rates were found to vary across HLA loci, with the most associated TCRs seen for DRB1 alleles and the fewest for HLA-C alleles. Correlated functional status among segregating V segments might reflect linkage disequilibrium, but an unknown experimental factor could not be ruled out. In a later analysis, HLA-associated TCR beta chains showed more clonal expansion and lower generation probabilities than non-associated chains that were equally common. Sequencing depth was assumed to be roughly uniform across donors in the presence/absence analyses, though that assumption may not hold. Some IMGT-functional V segments, including TRBV6-2 and TRBV6-3, could not be distinguished by the 87-base-pair reads and were therefore excluded. Because counts were too low, roughly 16 rarely observed V segments, including chromosome 9 orphons, were excluded from the earlier analysis of under 650 of the donors. Assigning TCR associations to individual alleles was difficult when HLA alleles, especially DR and DQ, strongly co-occurred. In both the original and validation cohorts, the classifier was reported to diagnose cytomegalovirus status with high specificity and sensitivity.

The cohort consisted of some 730 healthy bone marrow donors. All cohort members were sampled while nominally healthy, although unrecorded immune exposures were likely present. The donor tested CMV seronegative and was one of the 352 seronegative cohort members. A peripheral blood sample was collected from each donor, and TCR beta sequencing was performed on peripheral blood mononuclear cells. Genomic DNA was extracted from the blood cell samples with the Qiagen DNeasy Blood Extraction Kit. This clonotype originated in a female donor in good health and CMV-seronegative. Recombination connected TRBV7-2 to TRBJ1-2; confidence is insufficient to name the D gene. Sequencing was performed on PBMCs. The DNA reads TGTGCCAGCAGCTTAGTTGAGAGGCAGCCCTATGGCTACACCTTC. This yields the protein CASSLVERQPYGYTF.